Presented here are 19 T cell receptor beta chains from one specimen sequenced in a study of blood T cell repertoires in COVID-19. Measured with immunoSEQ multiplex PCR; TCRdb has only the in-frame clones, and not every one. Among 200,000 to 250,000 clones listed, 65% to 90% were seen once. Sequencing was carried out using peripheral blood. These receptors all come from a woman aged 45 to 65 with acute or convalescent COVID-19.

The chain couples TRBV10-3 to TRBJ1-4; 8 bases map to TRBD1. CDR1 is ENHRY, CDR2 SYGVKD, per germline. The J segment lost 8 bases and the V segment lost 6 bases, leaving 14 bases of the junction unmatched. There are 16 residues in the CDR3. The CDR3 DNA follows: TGTGCCATCAGCGACCGGGACAGGAATTCGAGGGAAAAACTGTTTTTT. Amino acids: CAISDRDRNSREKLFF.

V gene TRBV14 combines with J gene TRBJ1-2, with 7 bases that match TRBD1. The CDR3 length is 14 residues. V was clipped by 4 bases and J by 1 base; unmatched bases: 3. Germline V gives CDR1 SGHDN, CDR2 FVKESK. The CDR3 sequence is CASSPAGGNYGYTF. DNA of the CDR3: TGTGCCAGCAGCCCTGCAGGGGGTAACTATGGCTACACCTTC.

J is TRBJ2-7 and V is TRBV6-6; 9 bases match TRBD1. Germline V gives CDR1 MNHNY, CDR2 SVGAGI (reference sequence). CDR3 length: 16 residues. V shed 2 bases and J 6 bases; nucleotides not matched to a gene: 11. CDR3 in amino acids: CASSYGPGTGSREQYF. The CDR3 nucleotides are TGTGCCAGCAGTTACGGTCCCGGGACAGGGTCTCGCGAGCAGTACTTC.

The genes are TRBV5-1 and TRBJ1-1; D not resolved. The CDR3 is 15 amino acids. The germline V gene has CDR1 SGHRS and CDR2 YFSETQ. Trimming stripped 1 base from V and 1 base from J, with 11 bases between. CDR3 amino acids: CASSLSGSGNTEAFF. DNA for the CDR3: TGCGCCAGCAGCTTGAGCGGGAGTGGGAACACTGAAGCTTTCTTT.

CDR3 sequence reads: CASSLWTAYSNQPQHF. The CDR3 DNA sequence: TGTGCCAGCAGCTTGTGGACAGCTTATAGCAATCAGCCCCAGCATTTT. The V call is TRBV5-6, the J call TRBJ1-5; the D gene is possibly TRBD1 (6 bases). Trimming left V 1 base short and J 0 bases short, with 11 bases between. Germline CDR1 SGHDT, CDR2 YYEEEE. The CDR3 is 16 residues long.

As DNA, the CDR3 is TGTGCCAGCAGGGAGACAGGGAGGTCAGTCCAGCATTTT. Translated, it gives CASRETGRSVQHF. The V gene is TRBV7-8, the J gene TRBJ1-5, with 7 bases lining up with TRBD1. Trimming removed 6 bases from V and 12 bases from J; junction bases left unmatched: 11. The CDR3 covers 13 residues. Germline CDR1 SGHVS, CDR2 FQNEAQ.

This clone was picked up one time. The chain links TRBV27 to TRBJ1-5, with D tentatively TRBD1 (5 bases). The V end lost 7 bases, the J end lost 4 bases, and 8 bases lay between the germline ends. The CDR3 has 12 amino acids. CDR1 is MNHEY, CDR2 SMNVEV, per germline (reference sequence). CDR3: CASNRPNQPQHF. The CDR3 region has the DNA TGTGCCAGCAACAGGCCTAATCAGCCCCAGCATTTT.

The chain uses TRBV28 and TRBJ1-5; D is possibly TRBD1 (5 bases). CDR1 is MDHEN, CDR2 SYDVKM, per germline. This CDR3 is 12 amino acids long. Trimming stripped 10 bases from V and 7 bases from J, with 14 bases between. The CDR3 here is CANGGAMQPQHF. CDR3 DNA sequence: TGTGCCAATGGAGGGGCAATGCAGCCCCAGCATTTT.

The V and J genes are TRBV5-4 and TRBJ2-5; 7 positions agree with TRBD2. The germline CDR1 and CDR2 sequences are SGHNT and YYREEE (reference sequence). V was clipped by 1 base and J by 5 bases; unmatched bases: 5. The CDR3 has 14 amino acids. CDR3 residues: CASSLRREVETQYF. For the CDR3, the DNA is TGTGCCAGCAGCTTGCGTCGGGAGGTCGAGACCCAGTACTTC. Full variable domain (rest looked up from reference TRBV5-4 and TRBJ2-5): ETGVTQSPTHLIKTRGQQVTLRCSSQSGHNTVSWYQQALGQGPQFIFQYYREEENGRGNFPPRFSGLQFPNYSSELNVNALELDDSALYLCASSLRREVETQYFGPGTRLLVL.

This clone was seen many times. J is TRBJ2-7 and V is TRBV4-2; 7 bases match TRBD1. This CDR3 is 15 amino acids long. Trimming at V came to 4 bases and at J to 4 bases, leaving 10 bases not matched to a gene. Germline V gene data show CDR1 as LGHNA and CDR2 as YNFKEQ. CDR3 nucleotide sequence: TGTGCCAGCAGCCCAAAAGAGGGGGCATATTACGAGCAGTACTTC. This codes for CASSPKEGAYYEQYF.

V usage is TRBV6-2 or TRBV6-3 and J usage is TRBJ1-6; 8 bases match TRBD1. This CDR3 has 14 amino acids. Germline-derived CDR1 and CDR2 are MNHEY and SVGEGT. The J segment lost 9 bases and the V segment lost 6 bases, leaving 7 bases of the junction unmatched. The CDR3 bases are TGTGCCAGCAGCTGGGACAGGATGTCTTCACCCCTCCACTTT. It codes for CASSWDRMSSPLHF.

The chain employs TRBV5-1 and TRBJ2-2; no definite D call. The V end was cut by 0 bases, the J end by 0 bases, with 9 bases between. CDR1 is SGHRS and CDR2 is YFSETQ in the germline V gene. This CDR3 spans 16 amino acids. Here the CDR3 DNA reads TGCGCCAGCAGCTTGGACGCGGTCGCGAACACCGGGGAGCTGTTTTTT. Protein product: CASSLDAVANTGELFF.

The V gene is TRBV7-7, the J gene TRBJ2-3; D unclear. V was cut by 1 base and J by 1 base, with 6 bases left in between. The germline CDR1 and CDR2 sequences are SSHAT and FNYEAQ (reference sequence). CDR3 length: 14 amino acids. Written as DNA, the CDR3 is TGTGCCAGCAGCTTAGTCCCAGGCACAGATACGCAGTATTTT. It is translated as CASSLVPGTDTQYF.

The rearrangement uses TRBV11-2 and TRBJ1-1; D perhaps matches TRBD1 (6 bases). Trimming shortened V by 1 base and J by 2 bases, and 8 bases separated the two germline ends. The CDR3 covers 14 residues. The germline gives CDR1 SGHAT, CDR2 FQNNGV. CDR3 protein: CASSLGGGNTEAFF. The CDR3 DNA reads TGTGCCAGCAGCTTAGGGGGGGGCAACACTGAAGCTTTCTTT.

This clone was seen a single time. The CDR3 DNA sequence: TGTGCCAGCAGCTCCTGGGACAGGGGCTTCAATGAGCAGTTCTTC. Translating gives CASSSWDRGFNEQFF. The chain uses TRBV5-4 and TRBJ2-1, with 10 bases identical to TRBD1. The ends lost 3 bases at V and 6 bases at J; junction bases unmatched: 6. The CDR3 runs 15 residues. Germline V lookup: CDR1 SGHNT, CDR2 YYREEE (reference sequence).

This rearrangement joins TRBV6-1 to TRBJ2-1, with TRBD2 matching 12 bases. The V and J ends lost 3 bases and 2 bases, in that order; junction bases with no gene match: 2. Germline values: CDR1 MNHNS, CDR2 SASEGT. The CDR3 contains 16 residues. CDR3 coding DNA: TGTGCCAGCAGTGATTCTAGCGGGGGGGCCTACAATGAGCAGTTCTTC. Amino acid sequence: CASSDSSGGAYNEQFF.

The chain has TRBV2 and TRBJ1-2; no definite D call. Trimming cost V 6 bases and J 4 bases, with 21 bases left between them. The CDR3 loop spans 16 amino acids. The germline V gene has CDR1 SNHLY and CDR2 FYNNEI. The CDR3 sequence is CASSANWAPPIYGYTF. The CDR3 DNA reads as TGTGCCAGCAGCGCTAACTGGGCCCCGCCGATCTATGGCTACACCTTC.

This chain links TRBV5-5 with TRBJ1-1; TRBD1 matches 9 bases. The length of the CDR3 is 16 residues. Germline V CDR1 and CDR2: SGHKS, YYEKEE (reference sequence). V lost 2 bases and J lost 0; bases outside the gene matches: 5. The CDR3: CASSLWTGEVNTEAFF. Here the CDR3 DNA reads TGTGCCAGCAGCTTATGGACAGGGGAGGTGAACACTGAAGCTTTCTTT.

The gene calls are TRBV5-1 and TRBJ2-3; 9 bases line up with TRBD1. Germline CDR1 reads SGHRS; CDR2 reads YFSETQ. The CDR3 runs to 16 residues. With V trimmed by 4 bases and J by 3 bases, 9 bases remained unmatched. This chain's CDR3 is CASSKGTGSGTDTQYF. In DNA, the CDR3 is TGCGCCAGCAGCAAGGGGACAGGGTCGGGAACAGATACGCAGTATTTT.